This T cell receptor beta chain was captured in a study of identical twins. In this sample, this clonotype turned up a few times. The antigen remains undetermined. This CDR3 spans 16 amino acids. Germline CDR1 is SGHTA and CDR2 is FQGNSA. V shed 5 bases and J 6 bases; nucleotides not matched to a gene: 14. TCRdb itself ran the 5' RACE reads through MiXCR, one entry per CDR3 protein. Of about 570,000 distinct CDR3 sequences in the sample, more than 9% were seen once. Only healthy Caucasians were included as donors. Points from the study as a whole: Diverse VJ usage suggested most zero-insertion clonotypes were not invariant T cells. A lower insertion count was a feature of abundant cord blood beta clonotypes, with no such feature in memory repertoires.

The sample was also reused in another study, on yellow fever vaccine responses in identical twins.

The chain joins TRBV7-2 to TRBJ2-3; 7 bases agree with TRBD1. This TCR came from a woman aged 18-29 years in good health. Sequenced: PBMCs. In DNA, the CDR3 is TGTGCCAGCAGCCTCGAACAGGGGCCCTTGGGGGATACGCAGTATTTT. The encoded protein is CASSLEQGPLGDTQYF.